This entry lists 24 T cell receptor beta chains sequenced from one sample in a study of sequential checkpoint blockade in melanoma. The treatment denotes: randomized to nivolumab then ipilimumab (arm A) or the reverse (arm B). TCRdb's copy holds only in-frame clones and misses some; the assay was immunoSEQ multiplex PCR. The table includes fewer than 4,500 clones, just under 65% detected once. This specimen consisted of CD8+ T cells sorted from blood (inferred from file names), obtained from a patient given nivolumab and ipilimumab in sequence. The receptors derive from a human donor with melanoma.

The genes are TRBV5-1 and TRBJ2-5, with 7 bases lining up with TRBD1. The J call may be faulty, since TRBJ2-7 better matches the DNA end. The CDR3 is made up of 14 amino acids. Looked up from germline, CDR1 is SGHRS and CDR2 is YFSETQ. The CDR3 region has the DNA TGCGCCAGCAGCTTGATACAGGGGCCCTACGAGCAGTACTTC. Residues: CASSLIQGPYEQYF.

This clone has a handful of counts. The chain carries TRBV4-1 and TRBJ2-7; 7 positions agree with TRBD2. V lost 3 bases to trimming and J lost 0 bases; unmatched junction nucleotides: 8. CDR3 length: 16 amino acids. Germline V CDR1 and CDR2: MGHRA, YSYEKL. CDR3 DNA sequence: TGCGCCAGCAGCCAGTTCGGCGCTAGCGGCTCCTACGAGCAGTACTTC. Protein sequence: CASSQFGASGSYEQYF.

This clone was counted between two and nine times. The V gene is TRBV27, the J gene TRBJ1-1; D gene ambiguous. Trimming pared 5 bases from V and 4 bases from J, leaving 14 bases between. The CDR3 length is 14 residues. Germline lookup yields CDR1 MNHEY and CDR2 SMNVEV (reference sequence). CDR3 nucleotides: TGTGCCAGCAGTCCACTCGGGGATGGCACTGAAGCTTTCTTT. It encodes CASSPLGDGTEAFF.

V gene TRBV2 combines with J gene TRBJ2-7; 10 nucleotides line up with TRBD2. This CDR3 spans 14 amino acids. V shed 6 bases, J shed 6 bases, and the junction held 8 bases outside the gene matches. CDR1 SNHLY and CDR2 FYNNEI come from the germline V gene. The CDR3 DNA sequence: TGTGCCAGCAGGGGGGCTAGCGGGAGAGGCGAGCAGTACTTC. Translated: CASRGASGRGEQYF.

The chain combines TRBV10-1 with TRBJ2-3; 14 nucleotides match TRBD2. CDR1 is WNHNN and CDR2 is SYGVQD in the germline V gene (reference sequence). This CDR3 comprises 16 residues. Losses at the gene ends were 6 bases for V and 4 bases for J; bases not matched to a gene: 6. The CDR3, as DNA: TGCGCCAGCAGCTCCGGGACTAGCGGGAGTTCAGATACGCAGTATTTT. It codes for CASSSGTSGSSDTQYF.

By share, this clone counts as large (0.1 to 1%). The chain's CDR3 is CASSNQGRNNSPLHF. CDR3 DNA sequence: TGTGCCAGCAGCAACCAGGGCAGAAATAATTCACCCCTCCACTTT. The chain combines TRBV21-1 with TRBJ1-6; the table gives TRBD1 as D, unverified against the DNA. TRBV21-1 has pseudogene status. The CDR3 loop spans 15 amino acids.

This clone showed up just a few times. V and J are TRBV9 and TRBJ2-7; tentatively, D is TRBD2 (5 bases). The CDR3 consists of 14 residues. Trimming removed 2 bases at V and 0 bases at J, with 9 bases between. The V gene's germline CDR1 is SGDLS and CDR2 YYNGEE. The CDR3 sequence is CASSVTGDSYEQYF. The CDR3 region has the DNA TGTGCCAGCAGCGTCACCGGGGACTCCTACGAGCAGTACTTC.

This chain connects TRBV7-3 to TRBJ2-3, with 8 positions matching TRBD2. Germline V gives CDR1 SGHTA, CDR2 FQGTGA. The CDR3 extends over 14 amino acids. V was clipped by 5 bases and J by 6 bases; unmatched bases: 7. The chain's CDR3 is CASSPSGSIDTQYF. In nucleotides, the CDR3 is TGTGCCAGCAGCCCAAGCGGGAGTATTGATACGCAGTATTTT.

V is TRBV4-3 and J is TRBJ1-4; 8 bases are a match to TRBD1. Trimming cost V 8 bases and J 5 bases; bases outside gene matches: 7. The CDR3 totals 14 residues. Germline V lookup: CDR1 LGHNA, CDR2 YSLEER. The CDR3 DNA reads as TGCGCCAGCGGACAGGGACAGTTAAATGAAAAACTGTTTTTT. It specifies CASGQGQLNEKLFF.

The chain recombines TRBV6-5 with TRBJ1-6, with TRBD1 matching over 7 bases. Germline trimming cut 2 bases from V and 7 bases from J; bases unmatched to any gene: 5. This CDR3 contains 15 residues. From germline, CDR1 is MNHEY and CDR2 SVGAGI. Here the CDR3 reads CASSYRQGSNSPLHF. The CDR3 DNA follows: TGTGCCAGCAGTTACAGACAGGGCAGCAATTCACCCCTCCACTTT.

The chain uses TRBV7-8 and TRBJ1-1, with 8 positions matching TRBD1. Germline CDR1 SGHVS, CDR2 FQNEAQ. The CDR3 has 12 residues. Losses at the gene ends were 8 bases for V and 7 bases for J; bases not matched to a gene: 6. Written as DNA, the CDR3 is TGTGCCAGCCGGACAGGGTCGAGTGAAGCTTTCTTT. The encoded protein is CASRTGSSEAFF.

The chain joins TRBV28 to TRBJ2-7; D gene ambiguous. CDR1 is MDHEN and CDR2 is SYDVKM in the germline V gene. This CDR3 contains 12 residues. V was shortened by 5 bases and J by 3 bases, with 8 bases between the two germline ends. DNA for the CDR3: TGTGCCAGCAGTCAACTCATCTACGAGCAGTACTTC. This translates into CASSQLIYEQYF.

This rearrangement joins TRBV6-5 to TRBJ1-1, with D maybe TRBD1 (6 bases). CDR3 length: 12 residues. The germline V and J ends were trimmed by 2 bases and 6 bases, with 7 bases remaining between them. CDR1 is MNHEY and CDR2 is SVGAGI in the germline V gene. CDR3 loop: CASSYKGAEAFF. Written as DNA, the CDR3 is TGTGCCAGCAGTTACAAGGGGGCTGAAGCTTTCTTT.

As DNA, the CDR3 is TGCAGCGTTGACACAGGAGCTCCTCAAGGCTACACCTTC. It specifies CSVDTGAPQGYTF. V and J are TRBV29-1 and TRBJ1-2; tentative D call: TRBD1 (5 bases). CDR3 length: 13 amino acids. Trimming left V 3 bases short and J 8 bases short, with 16 bases between. The germline CDR1 and CDR2 sequences are SQVTM and ANQGSEA. Drawing the rest from reference TRBV29-1 and TRBJ1-2, the complete variable domain is SAVISQKPSRDICQRGTSLTIQCQVDSQVTMMFWYRQQPGQSLTLIATANQGSEATYESGFVIDKFPISRPNLTFSTLTVSNMSPEDSSIYLCSVDTGAPQGYTFGSGTRLTVV.

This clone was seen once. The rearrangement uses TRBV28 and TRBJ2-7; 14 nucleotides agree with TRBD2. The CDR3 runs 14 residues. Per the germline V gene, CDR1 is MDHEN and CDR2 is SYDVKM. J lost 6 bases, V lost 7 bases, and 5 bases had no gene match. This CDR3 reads CASTVGLAGGEQYF. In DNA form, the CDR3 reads TGTGCCAGCACTGTTGGACTAGCGGGAGGCGAGCAGTACTTC.

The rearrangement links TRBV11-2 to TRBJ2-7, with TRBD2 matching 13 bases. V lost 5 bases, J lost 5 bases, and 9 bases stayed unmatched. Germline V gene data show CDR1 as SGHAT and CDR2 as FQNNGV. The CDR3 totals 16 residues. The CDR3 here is CASSQGLAGEMDEQYF. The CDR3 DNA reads TGTGCCAGCAGCCAAGGACTAGCGGGAGAGATGGACGAGCAGTACTTC. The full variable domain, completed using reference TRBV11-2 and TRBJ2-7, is EAGVAQSPRYKIIEKRQSVAFWCNPISGHATLYWYQQILGQGPKLLIQFQNNGVVDDSQLPKDRFSAERLKGVDSTLKIQPAKLEDSAVYLCASSQGLAGEMDEQYFGPGTRLTVT.

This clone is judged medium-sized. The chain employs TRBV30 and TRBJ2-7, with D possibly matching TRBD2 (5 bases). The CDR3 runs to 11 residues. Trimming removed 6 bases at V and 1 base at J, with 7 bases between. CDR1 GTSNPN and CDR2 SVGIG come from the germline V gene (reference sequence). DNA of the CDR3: TGTGCCTGTAGCGATTCCTACGAGCAGTACTTC. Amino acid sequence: CACSDSYEQYF.

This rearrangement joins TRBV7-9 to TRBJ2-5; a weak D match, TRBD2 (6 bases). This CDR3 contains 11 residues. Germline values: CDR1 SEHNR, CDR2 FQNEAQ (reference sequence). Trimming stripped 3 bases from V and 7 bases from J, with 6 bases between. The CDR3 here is CASSLGGTQYF. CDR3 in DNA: TGTGCCAGCAGCTTGGGGGGGACCCAGTACTTC.

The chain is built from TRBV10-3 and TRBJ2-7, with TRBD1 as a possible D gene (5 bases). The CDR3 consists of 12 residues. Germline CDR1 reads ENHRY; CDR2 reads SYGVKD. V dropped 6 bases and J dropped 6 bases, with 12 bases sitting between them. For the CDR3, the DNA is TGTGCCATCAGAGACAGTTTGGGCGAGCAGTACTTC. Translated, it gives CAIRDSLGEQYF.

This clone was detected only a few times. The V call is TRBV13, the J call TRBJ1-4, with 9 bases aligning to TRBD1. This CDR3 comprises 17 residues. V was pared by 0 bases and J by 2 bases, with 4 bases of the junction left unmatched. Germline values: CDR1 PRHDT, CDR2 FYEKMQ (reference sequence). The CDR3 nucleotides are TGTGCCAGCAGCTTAGGACAGGGGGCTGTCACTAATGAAAAACTGTTTTTT. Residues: CASSLGQGAVTNEKLFF. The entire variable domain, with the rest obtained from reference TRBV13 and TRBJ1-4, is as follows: AAGVIQSPRHLIKEKRETATLKCYPIPRHDTVYWYQQGPGQDPQFLISFYEKMQSDKGSIPDRFSAQQFSDYHSELNMSSLELGDSALYFCASSLGQGAVTNEKLFFGSGTQLSVL.

CDR3 sequence (DNA): TGTGCCAGCAGTTACTCGACGCCTAGCCAATCCTACGAGCAGTACTTC. Protein sequence: CASSYSTPSQSYEQYF. This chain connects TRBV6-5 to TRBJ2-7, with D tentatively TRBD2 (5 bases). Between the trimmed V and J ends, which lost 0 bases and 1 base, there was a span of 13 bases. CDR3 length equals 16 residues. Germline V gene data show CDR1 as MNHEY and CDR2 as SVGAGI.

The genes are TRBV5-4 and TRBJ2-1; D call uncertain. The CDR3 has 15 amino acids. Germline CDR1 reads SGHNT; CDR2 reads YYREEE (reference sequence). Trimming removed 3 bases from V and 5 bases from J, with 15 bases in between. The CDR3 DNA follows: TGTGCCAGCAGCTATGGTGTATCGGAGAACAATGAGCAGTTCTTC. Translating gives CASSYGVSENNEQFF.

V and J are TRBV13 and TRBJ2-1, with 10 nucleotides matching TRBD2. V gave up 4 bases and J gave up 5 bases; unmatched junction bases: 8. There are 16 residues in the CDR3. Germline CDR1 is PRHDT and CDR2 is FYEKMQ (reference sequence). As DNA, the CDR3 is TGTGCCAGCAGCTCCCTCCTAGCGGGAGCCCACAATGAGCAGTTCTTC. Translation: CASSSLLAGAHNEQFF.

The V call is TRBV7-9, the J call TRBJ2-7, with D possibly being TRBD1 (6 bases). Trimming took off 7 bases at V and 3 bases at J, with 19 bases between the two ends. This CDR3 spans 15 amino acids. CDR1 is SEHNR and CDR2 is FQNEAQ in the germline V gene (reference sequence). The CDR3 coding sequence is TGTGCCAGCACCCCAAGGGGGTGGGGCAACTACGAGCAGTACTTC. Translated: CASTPRGWGNYEQYF.